This T cell receptor (beta chain) comes out of a study of graft-versus-host responses after intestinal transplantation. Sequencing was performed with immunoSEQ multiplex PCR; in TCRdb, only in-frame clones are kept and a portion is missing. The table lists about 39,000 clones, about nine tenths of them singletons. This clone was observed once. CDR1 is MNHEY and CDR2 is SVGAGI in the germline V gene. V was trimmed by 5 bases and J by 8 bases, leaving 9 bases between them. This CDR3 has 11 residues. This TCR was sampled from a human patient who received an intestinal transplant, so some T cells may come from the graft donor. This specimen consisted of PBMCs, obtained almost 270 days after transplant. The chain employs TRBV6-5 and TRBJ1-2; D remains ambiguous. DNA of the CDR3: TGTGCCAGCAGTCCGGGCGGGGGCTACACCTTC. This codes for CASSPGGGYTF.